This T cell receptor (beta chain) was identified in a study of blood T cell repertoires in COVID-19. CDR1 and CDR2 (germline): ENHRY, SYGVKD. This CDR3 comprises 15 residues. Trimming cost V 0 bases and J 4 bases, with 9 bases left between them. TCRdb keeps only in-frame clones here, not all; method: immunoSEQ multiplex PCR. The sample yields 99,000 or so clones, about 88% seen once. This clonotype originated in a human donor in a cohort sampled during active COVID-19. This chain links TRBV10-3 with TRBJ1-4, with D unclear. The sample comprised peripheral blood. CDR3 region: CAISESARINEKLFF. For the CDR3, the DNA is TGTGCCATCAGTGAGTCCGCCAGGATTAATGAAAAACTGTTTTTT.